What follows describes a single T cell receptor beta chain. In its sample, this clonotype was seen many times. Its antigen target is currently unknown. Base qualities are missing; no much larger clone stands one base away. Libraries were prepared through RT-PCR. The listed sequencing device is NextSeq 550. TCRdb reran the public reads through fastp at Q25 and MiXCR, keeping productive beta chains. Entries that share a CDR3 protein sequence are merged under the most common genes and DNA. The sample table contains tens of thousands of distinct CDR3 sequences; only one count was recorded for 6.5% to 7% of them. The leading ten clones occupy about 34% of the sample. Taken from the germline V gene, the CDR1 and CDR2 loops are SGHDN and FVKESK. Including the terminal cysteine and phenylalanine, the CDR3 comprises 15 residues. CDR3 DNA only is kept here, 45 bases in frame from base 1. V is reduced by 2 bases and J by 5 bases, leaving a spacing of 10 bases between them.

The data originate from a study of patients and donors after allogeneic stem cell transplantation (dated by TCRdb to about 2020). In this chain, TRBV14 is recombined with TRBJ1-6; perhaps TRBD1 is the D gene, with 5 bases matching. The sequencing sample was made of blood, either unsorted or a sorted T cell fraction (not recorded which). This clonotype was sampled from a human donor who was either an allogeneic HSCT recipient or a stem cell or donor lymphocyte infusion donor (not recorded which). It is not recorded whose cells these are; they may come from a transplant donor. The nucleotide sequence is TGTGCCAGCAGCCAAATGGGACTGGATAATTCACCCCTCCACTTT. It is translated as CASSQMGLDNSPLHF.